The 24 T cell receptor beta chains below were found in one sample sequenced in a study of T cells in narcolepsy. Profiling relied on immunoSEQ multiplex PCR, and the TCRdb table lists in-frame clones only, not all of them. There are 25,000 to 30,000 clones in the sample; around 78% occur only once, and almost 3.5% lies in the top ten. Sequencing was carried out using CD45RA- memory CD4+ T cells from PBMCs. These receptors all come from a human donor with narcolepsy.

The chain uses TRBV18 and TRBJ1-6, with TRBD1 as a possible D gene (5 bases). The length of the CDR3 is 17 residues. Trimming removed 3 bases at V and 1 base at J, with 13 bases between. Germline-derived CDR1 and CDR2 are KGHSH and LQKENI. CDR3 bases: TGTGCCAGCTCACCTTCACCAGGGTCTTCCTATAATTCACCCCTCCACTTT. Encoded protein: CASSPSPGSSYNSPLHF. Full variable domain (remainder filled in from reference TRBV18 and TRBJ1-6): NAGVMQNPRHLVRRRGQEARLRCSPMKGHSHVYWYRQLPEEGLKFMVYLQKENIIDESGMPKERFSAEFPKEGPSILRIQQVVRGDSAAYFCASSPSPGSSYNSPLHFGNGTRLTVT.

The chain is built from TRBV7-7 and TRBJ2-7; 12 bases map to TRBD1. Germline values: CDR1 SSHAT, CDR2 FNYEAQ (reference sequence). The CDR3 is 16 amino acids. V dropped 3 bases and J dropped 2; count of bases not matched to a gene: 5. CDR3 residues: CASSFDRDRGPYEQYF. The CDR3, as DNA: TGTGCCAGCAGCTTCGACCGGGACAGGGGGCCCTACGAGCAGTACTTC.

This rearrangement joins TRBV2 to TRBJ2-5; 11 nucleotides match TRBD2. This CDR3 is 14 amino acids long. V shed 6 bases and J 9 bases; nucleotides not matched to a gene: 9. CDR1 and CDR2 from the germline V gene are SNHLY and FYNNEI. The CDR3 loop reads CASSSNSGGVAQYF. The CDR3 DNA sequence: TGTGCCAGCAGCTCTAATAGCGGGGGGGTGGCCCAGTACTTC.

The gene calls are TRBV11-3 and TRBJ2-7; 11 bases fit TRBD2. The CDR3 runs to 15 residues. V gave up 3 bases and J gave up 6 bases; unmatched junction bases: 7. Germline V lookup: CDR1 SGHNT, CDR2 YENEEA. The CDR3 sequence: CASSFNSGGAGEQYF. In nucleotides, the CDR3 is TGTGCCAGCAGCTTCAATAGCGGGGGGGCCGGCGAGCAGTACTTC.

As concerns this clone: The sample holds other DNA sequences that translate to the same CDR3. The chain carries TRBV6-1 and TRBJ2-1, with unresolved D. The germline V and J ends were trimmed by 1 base and 12 bases, with 7 bases remaining between them. Germline CDR1 and CDR2: MNHNS and SASEGT. CDR3 size: 11 residues. CDR3 residues: CASSEDVGQFF. The CDR3 nucleotides read TGTGCCAGCAGTGAAGATGTGGGGCAGTTCTTC.

Here the CDR3 reads CASRYISNREKITGELFF. CDR3 in DNA: TGTGCCAGCAGATATATATCAAACAGGGAGAAAATAACCGGGGAGCTGTTTTTT. The rearrangement links TRBV27 to TRBJ2-2, with D perhaps TRBD1 (6 bases). Germline V CDR1 and CDR2: MNHEY, SMNVEV (reference sequence). The CDR3 runs to 18 residues. The V end was cut by 6 bases, the J end by 5 bases, with 25 bases between.

The chain has TRBV27 and TRBJ1-5; D is undetermined. Trimming cost V 4 bases and J 4 bases, with 11 bases left between them. From germline, CDR1 is MNHEY and CDR2 SMNVEV (reference sequence). This CDR3 comprises 14 residues. The CDR3 protein is CASSYKSGNQPQHF. In nucleotides, the CDR3 is TGTGCCAGCAGTTACAAATCAGGAAATCAGCCCCAGCATTTT.

CDR3 DNA sequence: TGTGCCAGCAGTTACTCGTGGGACAGGGGATATTACGAGCAGTACTTC. It yields the protein CASSYSWDRGYYEQYF. This chain joins TRBV6-5 and TRBJ2-7; 10 nucleotides agree with TRBD1. Germline lookup yields CDR1 MNHEY and CDR2 SVGAGI. This CDR3 is built from 16 residues. The V gene end was trimmed by 0 bases and the J gene end by 4 bases; junction bases not matched to a gene: 6.

The chain couples TRBV5-1 to TRBJ2-2; no firm D call. V gave up 0 bases and J gave up 1 base, with 7 bases separating them. Germline V lookup: CDR1 SGHRS, CDR2 YFSETQ. The CDR3 runs 15 residues. CDR3 amino acids: CASSLAERNTGELFF. DNA for the CDR3: TGCGCCAGCAGCTTGGCGGAAAGGAACACCGGGGAGCTGTTTTTT.

The chain has TRBV25-1 and TRBJ1-4, with D maybe TRBD1 (5 bases). Germline V gene lookup returns CDR1 MGHDK and CDR2 SYGVNS. The CDR3 is 14 amino acids. Trimming left V 7 bases short and J 12 bases short, with 21 bases between. CDR3 in amino acids: CASKTIQGGGELFF. The CDR3 nucleotides are TGTGCCAGCAAAACAATCCAGGGTGGTGGAGAACTGTTTTTT.

This chain joins TRBV5-1 and TRBJ1-2; 8 bases are a match to TRBD1. This CDR3 has 13 amino acids. Germline trimming cut 3 bases from V and 6 bases from J; bases unmatched to any gene: 4. Per germline, CDR1 SGHRS and CDR2 YFSETQ. The CDR3 loop is CASSSQGADGYTF. CDR3 sequence (DNA): TGCGCCAGCAGCTCCCAGGGGGCCGATGGCTACACCTTC.

The chain's CDR3 is CASSLSGGPRFTQYF. The CDR3 nucleotides are TGTGCCAGCAGCTTAAGCGGGGGCCCGCGTTTTACGCAGTATTTT. The genes are TRBV7-2 and TRBJ2-3; TRBD2 aligns across 8 bases. CDR1 and CDR2 (germline): SGHTA, FQGNSA. The CDR3 sequence is 15 residues long. The V and J ends lost 2 bases and 8 bases, in that order; junction bases with no gene match: 9.

This sequence joins TRBV5-1 and TRBJ2-1; 12 nucleotides agree with TRBD2. The ends lost 1 base at V and 8 bases at J; junction bases unmatched: 4. The germline gives CDR1 SGHRS, CDR2 YFSETQ. CDR3 size: 15 residues. CDR3 residues: CASSLPSGGAHEQFF. The CDR3, as DNA: TGCGCCAGCAGCTTGCCTAGCGGGGGGGCACATGAGCAGTTCTTC.

This rearrangement joins TRBV5-6 to TRBJ1-2; D is undetermined. Germline CDR1 SGHDT, CDR2 YYEEEE. Trimming took off 0 bases at V and 12 bases at J, with 15 bases between the two ends. The CDR3 is 13 residues long. CDR3 sequence reads: CASSLASRAWDTF. The CDR3 nucleotides are TGTGCCAGCAGCTTGGCGTCCCGGGCGTGGGACACCTTC.

This clone has more than one count but fewer than ten. The genes are TRBV4-2 and TRBJ2-5, with D maybe TRBD2 (5 bases). The V and J ends lost 0 bases and 2 bases respectively, with 13 bases between them. The CDR3 has 16 residues. The germline gives CDR1 LGHNA, CDR2 YNFKEQ. CDR3 in DNA: TGTGCCAGCAGCCAAGATGGAACTAGGAGGCAAGAGACCCAGTACTTC. Translating gives CASSQDGTRRQETQYF.

The chain recombines TRBV9 with TRBJ2-1; D unresolved. Germline CDR1 reads SGDLS; CDR2 reads YYNGEE. This CDR3 is built from 16 residues. Trimming shortened V by 0 bases and J by 1 base, and 11 bases separated the two germline ends. The CDR3 spells CASSVAPQISYNEQFF. CDR3 in DNA: TGTGCCAGCAGCGTAGCCCCCCAAATTTCCTACAATGAGCAGTTCTTC. Full variable domain (missing parts from reference TRBV9 and TRBJ2-1): DSGVTQTPKHLITATGQRVTLRCSPRSGDLSVYWYQQSLDQGLQFLIQYYNGEERAKGNILERFSAQQFPDLHSELNLSSLELGDSALYFCASSVAPQISYNEQFFGPGTRLTVL.

Remarks on this clone: Germline and junction disagree at one end, which may indicate a read error. Written as DNA, the CDR3 is TGCGCCAGCAGCCGAGCCCTGGACAGGAACACTGAAGCTTTCTTT. Its protein product is CASSRALDRNTEAFF. V usage is TRBV7-7 and J usage is TRBJ1-1; D may be TRBD1 (6 bases). The CDR3 runs 15 residues. Germline V gene data show CDR1 as SSHAT and CDR2 as FNYEAQ (reference sequence).

V and J are TRBV6-5 and TRBJ1-1; D gene unclear. V was trimmed by 6 bases and J by 0 bases, leaving 5 bases between them. The CDR3 spans 12 residues. The germline CDR1 and CDR2 sequences are MNHEY and SVGAGI. The CDR3 DNA reads as TGTGCCAGCAGGCCAGTGAACACTGAAGCTTTCTTT. Translated: CASRPVNTEAFF.

The chain employs TRBV9 and TRBJ2-7; 7 bases match TRBD1. Trimming took 3 bases from V and 3 from J; bases not matched to a gene: 3. CDR1 is SGDLS and CDR2 is YYNGEE in the germline V gene. CDR3 size: 13 residues. CDR3 protein: CASSGDRVYEQYF. The CDR3 coding sequence is TGTGCCAGCAGCGGAGACAGGGTCTACGAGCAGTACTTC.

V is TRBV25-1 and J is TRBJ2-3; D is perhaps TRBD2 (5 bases). V lost 3 bases, J lost 5 bases, and 9 bases lay in between. The germline V gene has CDR1 MGHDK and CDR2 SYGVNS. There are 13 residues in the CDR3. CDR3 loop: CASSDGSIDTQYF. CDR3 sequence (DNA): TGTGCCAGCAGTGATGGGAGTATAGATACGCAGTATTTT.

The chain carries TRBV11-3 and TRBJ2-2; D is perhaps TRBD2 (6 bases). In germline, CDR1 is SGHNT, CDR2 YENEEA. This CDR3 comprises 15 residues. The germline V and J ends were trimmed by 3 bases and 2 bases, with 10 bases remaining between them. The CDR3 bases are TGTGCCAGCAGCTTTGGGACTTTAAACACCGGGGAGCTGTTTTTT. This gives the protein CASSFGTLNTGELFF.

J is TRBJ1-1 and V is TRBV7-6; 7 nucleotides align to TRBD1. The ends lost 1 base at V and 9 bases at J; junction bases unmatched: 5. The CDR3 sequence is 13 residues long. Per germline, CDR1 SGHVS and CDR2 FNYEAQ. This CDR3 is CASSLGQGLQAFF. The DNA of the CDR3 is TGTGCCAGCAGCTTAGGACAGGGTCTACAAGCTTTCTTT.

The chain uses TRBV11-3 and TRBJ2-1, with D unresolved. There are 14 residues in the CDR3. V was cut by 5 bases and J by 0 bases, with 8 bases left in between. Germline V lookup: CDR1 SGHNT, CDR2 YENEEA. CDR3 sequence: CASSPGSSYNEQFF. The CDR3 nucleotides are TGTGCCAGCAGCCCAGGAAGCTCCTACAATGAGCAGTTCTTC.

This chain uses TRBV19 with TRBJ2-7; the D gene is possibly TRBD1 (8 bases). CDR1 is LNHDA, CDR2 SQIVND, per germline (reference sequence). CDR3 length: 15 residues. With 6 bases removed from V and 9 bases from J, the gap between germline ends came to 24 bases. The CDR3 is CASSRSDREGSRQYF. The DNA for the CDR3 is TGTGCCAGTAGCAGATCGGACAGGGAGGGGTCGCGGCAGTACTTC.